This T cell receptor beta chain was recovered during a study of blood T cell repertoires in COVID-19 (dated by TCRdb to about 2020). Background for the entire study: The collaborator samples originated in the United States, Italy and Spain and spanned the acute and convalescent phases of COVID-19. Nearly every sample came with metadata listing a de-identified subject ID, COVID-19 status, age in years and sex. HLA class I and class II types, where available, came from metadata supplied by the sample provider rather than from assay-based typing. The repertoires were released in a freely available public database meant as a resource for research on the immune response to SARS-CoV-2. The material from the prospective study consisted of cDNA or gDNA derived from T cells, B-cell-depleted T cells, or PBMCs. Samples were obtained from the ongoing ImmuneRACE study (first 160 participants) and from about 1,300 subjects provided by 6 global collaborators. Subjects who had been exposed to COVID-19, were actively infected with it, or had recovered from it provided the deeply sampled blood TCRbeta repertoires that made up the dataset.

Another Seattle source contributed samples from volunteer blood donors who had recovered from COVID-19. Collaborating institutions collected whole blood in K2EDTA tubes following their own protocols. For TCRbeta analysis, collaborator samples were shipped as frozen whole blood, as isolated PBMCs, or as DNA extracted from either sample type. The paper's findings and limits, for the study overall: The amount of clinical and demographic metadata varied by source and participant and was provided uncurated.

Worth noting for this clone: There is no known antigen for this receptor. Per-base qualities were not stored, and no clone one base away is much larger.

TCRbeta CDR3 regions were amplified from genomic DNA using the immunoSEQ Assay, a bias-controlled multiplex PCR. The paper's data handling went like this. Nucleated cell counts per sample were estimated from amplification of reference gene primers within the assay. Sequence reads were collapsed and filtered to measure the absolute abundance of every unique TCRbeta CDR3 rearrangement. For each sample, productive Simpson clonality was calculated as the square root of Simpson's diversity index over productive rearrangements. The source is immuneACCESS, and TCRdb retained only in-frame sequences with V and J called. Part of the clones is not carried over; for the studies checked, unresolved V genes explain less than half of this, and the remainder is unexplained. The DNA was the basis for D and trimming; V, J and clone size are from that table. For this sample the table gives some 240,000 clones, of which 84% were detected only once. Jointly, the top ten make up roughly 1.4% of the sample.

The CDR3 covers 14 residues, taking in both the cysteine and the phenylalanine. The read is trimmed to its CDR3 DNA, 42 bases read in frame from base 1. For this chain, trimming is 7 bases at the V end and 6 bases at the J end, and the number of junction bases without a gene match is 8. CDR1 is given as SNHLY and CDR2 as FYNNEI, both from the germline V gene. The sequence was obtained from a woman aged 40 to 50 who had recovered from COVID-19. Recombination linked TRBV2 to TRBJ2-4; TRBD2 matches 8 bases in the middle. The sequencing sample was made of peripheral blood. The encoded CDR3 is CASKPVAGGNIQYF. The sequenced DNA: TGTGCCAGCAAGCCTGTCGCGGGGGGAAACATTCAGTACTTC.